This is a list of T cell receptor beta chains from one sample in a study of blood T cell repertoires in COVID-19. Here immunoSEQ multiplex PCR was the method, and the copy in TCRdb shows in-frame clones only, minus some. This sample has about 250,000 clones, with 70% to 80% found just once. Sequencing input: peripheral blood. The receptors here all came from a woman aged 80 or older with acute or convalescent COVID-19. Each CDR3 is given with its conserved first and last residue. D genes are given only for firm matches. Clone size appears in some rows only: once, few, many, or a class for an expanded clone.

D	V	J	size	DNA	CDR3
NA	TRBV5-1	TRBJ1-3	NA	TGCGCCAGCAGCTTATTGGGGCCCGAAGGAGGAAACACCATATATTTT	CASSLLGPEGGNTIYF
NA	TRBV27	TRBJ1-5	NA	TGTGCCAGCAGTTTAGCGGGTTTCAATCAGCCCCAGCATTTT	CASSLAGFNQPQHF
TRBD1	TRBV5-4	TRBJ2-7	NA	TGTGCCAGCAGCCGACAGGGTTACGAGCAGTACTTC	CASSRQGYEQYF
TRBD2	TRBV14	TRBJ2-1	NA	TGTGCCAGCAGCCAGGCCCCGGGGGGAGAGCAGTTCTTC	CASSQAPGGEQFF
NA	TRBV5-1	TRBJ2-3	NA	TGCGCCAGCAGCTTGGATGGAGGGCCCCCTAGCACAGATACGCAGTATTTT	CASSLDGGPPSTDTQYF
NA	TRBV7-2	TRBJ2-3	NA	TGTGCCAGCCTCACCCAGGACTCAGCGGATACGCAGTATTTT	CASLTQDSADTQYF
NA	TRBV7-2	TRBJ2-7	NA	TGTGCCAGCAGCTTAGGAGGGGGGGGCCGCTCCTACGAGCAGTACTTC	CASSLGGGGRSYEQYF
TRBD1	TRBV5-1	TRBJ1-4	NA	TGCGCCAGCCGAAGGGGGCGGGATGAAAAACTGTTTTTT	CASRRGRDEKLFF
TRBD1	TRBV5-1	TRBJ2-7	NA	TGCGCCAGCAGCTTTGGGACAGGGGGCTTCGACGAGCAGTACTTC	CASSFGTGGFDEQYF
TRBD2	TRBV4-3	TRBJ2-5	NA	TGCGCCAGCAGCCAATGGACTAGCGGGATGCAAGAGACCCAGTACTTC	CASSQWTSGMQETQYF
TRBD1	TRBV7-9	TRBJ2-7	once	TGTGCCAGCGGTTTTGGGGACAGGGGATCCTACGAGCAGTACTTC	CASGFGDRGSYEQYF
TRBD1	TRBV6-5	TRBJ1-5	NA	TGTGCCAGCAAGTTACAGGGGATTTGGAATCAGCCCCAGCATTTT	CASKLQGIWNQPQHF
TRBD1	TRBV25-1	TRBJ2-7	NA	TGTGCCAGTCAGATGCCCGGGACAGGGACTAACGAGCAGTACTTC	CASQMPGTGTNEQYF
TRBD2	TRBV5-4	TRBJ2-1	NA	TGTGCCAGCAGCTTAGAAACGGGACTAGGGAATGAGCAGTTCTTC	CASSLETGLGNEQFF
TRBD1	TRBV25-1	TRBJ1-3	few	TGTGCCAGCAGTGACTTCCAGGGGGCGAGGGGAAACACCATATATTTT	CASSDFQGARGNTIYF
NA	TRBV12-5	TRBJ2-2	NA	TGTGCTAGTGGTGCACAGATAAACACCGGGGAGCTGTTTTTT	CASGAQINTGELFF
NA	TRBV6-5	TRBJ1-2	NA	TGTGCCAGCAGTTACAGTGGGGGCGCGAATGGCTACACCTTC	CASSYSGGANGYTF
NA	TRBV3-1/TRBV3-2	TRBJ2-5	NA	TGTGCCAGCAGCCACACCGGTGGGGGGCTAGCGGTCCAGTACTTC	CASSHTGGGLAVQYF
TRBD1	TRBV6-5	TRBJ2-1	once	TGTGCCAGCACCCCAAGGGGGCCTAGAGACAATGAGCAGTTCTTC	CASTPRGPRDNEQFF
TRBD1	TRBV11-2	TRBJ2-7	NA	TGTGCCAGCCAACGGGGACAGGGGGACGAGCAGTACTTC	CASQRGQGDEQYF
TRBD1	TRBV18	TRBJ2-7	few	TGTGCCAGCTCACGGGACAGGGAAGGCGAGCAGTACTTC	CASSRDREGEQYF
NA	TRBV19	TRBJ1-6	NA	TGTGCCAGTAGTACGTGGACGGGAAATAATTCACCCCTCCACTTT	CASSTWTGNNSPLHF
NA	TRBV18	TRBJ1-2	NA	TGTGCCAGCTCACCCTACCTCTCGCCTTCAGGGAATGTCTATGGCTACACCTTC	CASSPYLSPSGNVYGYTF
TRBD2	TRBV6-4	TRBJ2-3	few	TGTGCCAGCAGTGACGGGAGGGCAGATACGCAGTATTTT	CASSDGRADTQYF
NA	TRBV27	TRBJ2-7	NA	TGTGCCAGCAGTTTGCAGGGGTCTGTAGGCGAGCAGTACTTC	CASSLQGSVGEQYF
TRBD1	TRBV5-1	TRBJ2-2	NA	TGCGCCAGCAGCCTCCCGACAGGGGGCGGCGGGGAGCTGTTTTTT	CASSLPTGGGGELFF
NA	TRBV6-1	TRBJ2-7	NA	TGTGCCAGCAGTGAAACAGGGAAAGGCTCCTACGAGCAGTACTTC	CASSETGKGSYEQYF
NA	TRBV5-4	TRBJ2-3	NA	TGTGCCAGCAGCCTGGATATTACTAGCACAGATACGCAGTATTTT	CASSLDITSTDTQYF
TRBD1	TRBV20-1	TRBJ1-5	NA	TGCAGTGCTAGTGGACAGGCGCGTAGTCCAGGTCAGCCCCAGCATTTT	CSASGQARSPGQPQHF
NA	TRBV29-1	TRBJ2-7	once	TGCAGCGTTGTTCAAAGACAGGGAGGCCCCTACGAGCAGTACTTC	CSVVQRQGGPYEQYF
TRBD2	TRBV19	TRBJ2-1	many	TGTGCCAGTAGAGCGGGGGGGCCCTACAATGAGCAGTTCTTC	CASRAGGPYNEQFF
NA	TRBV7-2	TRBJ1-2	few	TGTGCCAGCAGCTTCGAGGGAGGCTATGGCTACACCTTC	CASSFEGGYGYTF